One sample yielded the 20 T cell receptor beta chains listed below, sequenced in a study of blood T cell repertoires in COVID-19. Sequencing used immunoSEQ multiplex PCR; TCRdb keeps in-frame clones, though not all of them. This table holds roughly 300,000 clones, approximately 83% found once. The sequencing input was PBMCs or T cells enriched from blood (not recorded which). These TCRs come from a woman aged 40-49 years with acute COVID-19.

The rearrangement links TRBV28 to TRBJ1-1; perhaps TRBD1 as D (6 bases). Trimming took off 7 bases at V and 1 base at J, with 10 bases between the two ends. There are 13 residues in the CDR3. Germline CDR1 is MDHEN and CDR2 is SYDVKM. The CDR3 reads CASKDSKNTEAFF. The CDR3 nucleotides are TGTGCCAGCAAGGACAGTAAGAACACTGAAGCTTTCTTT.

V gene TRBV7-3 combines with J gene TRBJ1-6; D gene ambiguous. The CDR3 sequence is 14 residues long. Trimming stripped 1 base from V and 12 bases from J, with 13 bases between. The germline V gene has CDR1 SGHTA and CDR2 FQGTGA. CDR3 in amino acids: CASSLNPGRGPLHF. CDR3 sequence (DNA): TGTGCCAGCAGCTTAAATCCAGGTCGGGGACCCCTCCACTTT.

The CDR3, as DNA: TGTGCCAGCAGCCCTGATGACAGGAGGACCTATGGCTACACCTTC. Translating gives CASSPDDRRTYGYTF. This chain links TRBV9 with TRBJ1-2; a weak D match, TRBD1 (6 bases). The CDR3 runs to 15 residues. The germline CDR1 and CDR2 sequences are SGDLS and YYNGEE. V was pared by 4 bases and J by 4 bases, with 17 bases between. Filled out from reference TRBV9 and TRBJ1-2, the complete variable domain reads DSGVTQTPKHLITATGQRVTLRCSPRSGDLSVYWYQQSLDQGLQFLIQYYNGEERAKGNILERFSAQQFPDLHSELNLSSLELGDSALYFCASSPDDRRTYGYTFGSGTRLTVV.

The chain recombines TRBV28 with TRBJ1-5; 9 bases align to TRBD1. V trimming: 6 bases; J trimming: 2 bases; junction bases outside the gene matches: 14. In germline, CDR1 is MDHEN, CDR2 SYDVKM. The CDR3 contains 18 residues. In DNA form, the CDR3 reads TGTGCCAGCAGGCCCTGGACAGGGGCGATCGATGGCAATCAGCCCCAGCATTTT. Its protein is CASRPWTGAIDGNQPQHF.

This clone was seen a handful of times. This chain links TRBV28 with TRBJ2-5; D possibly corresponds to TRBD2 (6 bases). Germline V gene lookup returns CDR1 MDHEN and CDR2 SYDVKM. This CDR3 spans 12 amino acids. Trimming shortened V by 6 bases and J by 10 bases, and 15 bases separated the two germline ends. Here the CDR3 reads CASSLGLSDQYF. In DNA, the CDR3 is TGTGCCAGCAGCTTGGGACTCTCTGACCAGTACTTC. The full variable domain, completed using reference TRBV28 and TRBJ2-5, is DVKVTQSSRYLVKRTGEKVFLECVQDMDHENMFWYRQDPGLGLRLIYFSYDVKMKEKGDIPEGYSVSREKKERFSLILESASTNQTSMYLCASSLGLSDQYFGPGTRLLVL.

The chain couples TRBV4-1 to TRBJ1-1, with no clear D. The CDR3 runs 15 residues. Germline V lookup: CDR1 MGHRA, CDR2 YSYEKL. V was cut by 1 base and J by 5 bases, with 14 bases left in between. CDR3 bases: TGCGCCAGCAGCCAAGGAGGGATAGCCGGGACTGAAGCTTTCTTT. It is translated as CASSQGGIAGTEAFF.

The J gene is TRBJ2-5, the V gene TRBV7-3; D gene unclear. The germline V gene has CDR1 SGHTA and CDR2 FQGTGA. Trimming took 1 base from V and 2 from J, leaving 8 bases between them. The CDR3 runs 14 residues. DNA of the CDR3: TGTGCCAGCAGCTTAAACGGTATACAAGAGACCCAGTACTTC. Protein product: CASSLNGIQETQYF.

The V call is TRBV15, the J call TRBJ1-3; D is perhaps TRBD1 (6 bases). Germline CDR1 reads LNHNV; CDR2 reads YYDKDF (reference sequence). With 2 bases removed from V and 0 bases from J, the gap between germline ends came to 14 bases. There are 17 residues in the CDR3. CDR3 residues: CATSRYRDTRSGNTIYF. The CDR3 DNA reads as TGTGCCACCAGCAGATACCGGGACACACGCTCTGGAAACACCATATATTTT.

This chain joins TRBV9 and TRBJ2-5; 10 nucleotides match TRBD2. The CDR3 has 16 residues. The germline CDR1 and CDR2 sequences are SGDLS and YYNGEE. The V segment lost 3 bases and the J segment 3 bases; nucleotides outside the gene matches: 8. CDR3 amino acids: CASSALAGGPKETQYF. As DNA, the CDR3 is TGTGCCAGCAGCGCTTTAGCGGGGGGACCGAAAGAGACCCAGTACTTC. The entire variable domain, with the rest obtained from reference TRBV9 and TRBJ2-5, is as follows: DSGVTQTPKHLITATGQRVTLRCSPRSGDLSVYWYQQSLDQGLQFLIQYYNGEERAKGNILERFSAQQFPDLHSELNLSSLELGDSALYFCASSALAGGPKETQYFGPGTRLLVL.

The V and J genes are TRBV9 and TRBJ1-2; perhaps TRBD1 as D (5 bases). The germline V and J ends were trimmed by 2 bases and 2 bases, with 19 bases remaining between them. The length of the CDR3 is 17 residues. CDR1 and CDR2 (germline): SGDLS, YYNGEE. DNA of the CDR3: TGTGCCAGCAGCGTTGATACCTCGGGACTAGGGAACTATGGCTACACCTTC. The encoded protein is CASSVDTSGLGNYGYTF.

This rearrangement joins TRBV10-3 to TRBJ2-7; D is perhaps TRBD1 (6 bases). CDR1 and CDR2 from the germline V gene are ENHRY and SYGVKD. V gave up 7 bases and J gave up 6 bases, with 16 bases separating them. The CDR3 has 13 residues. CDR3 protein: CAIKGWTEGEQYF. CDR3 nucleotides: TGTGCCATCAAGGGGTGGACAGAAGGCGAGCAGTACTTC.

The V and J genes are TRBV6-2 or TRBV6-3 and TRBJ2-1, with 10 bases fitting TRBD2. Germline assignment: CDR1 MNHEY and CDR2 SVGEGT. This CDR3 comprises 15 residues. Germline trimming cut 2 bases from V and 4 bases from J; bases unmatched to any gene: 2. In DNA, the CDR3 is TGTGCCAGCAGTTACCCGGGACTAGCGTACAATGAGCAGTTCTTC. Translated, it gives CASSYPGLAYNEQFF.

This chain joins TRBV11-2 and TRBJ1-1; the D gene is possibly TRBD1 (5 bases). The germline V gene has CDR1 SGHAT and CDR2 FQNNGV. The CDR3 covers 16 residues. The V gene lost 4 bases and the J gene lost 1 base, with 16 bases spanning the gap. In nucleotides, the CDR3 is TGTGCCAGCAGCTCCTTTGGACACCCGAGGAACACTGAAGCTTTCTTT. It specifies CASSSFGHPRNTEAFF. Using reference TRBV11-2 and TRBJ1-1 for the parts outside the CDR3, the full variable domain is EAGVAQSPRYKIIEKRQSVAFWCNPISGHATLYWYQQILGQGPKLLIQFQNNGVVDDSQLPKDRFSAERLKGVDSTLKIQPAKLEDSAVYLCASSSFGHPRNTEAFFGQGTRLTVV.

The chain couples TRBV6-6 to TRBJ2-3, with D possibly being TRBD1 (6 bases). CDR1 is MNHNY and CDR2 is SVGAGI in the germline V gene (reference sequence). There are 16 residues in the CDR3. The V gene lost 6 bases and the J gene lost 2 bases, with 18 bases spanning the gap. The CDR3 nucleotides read TGTGCCAGCAGGGGGCACAGGGAAACCCCCACAGATACGCAGTATTTT. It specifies CASRGHRETPTDTQYF.

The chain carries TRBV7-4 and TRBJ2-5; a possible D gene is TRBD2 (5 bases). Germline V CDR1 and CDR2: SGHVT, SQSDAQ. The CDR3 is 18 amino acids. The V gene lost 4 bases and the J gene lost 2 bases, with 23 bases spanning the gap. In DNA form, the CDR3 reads TGTGCCAGCAGCTGGAGACCCGCGAGGAGGACTCGGCAAGAGACCCAGTACTTC. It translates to CASSWRPARRTRQETQYF.

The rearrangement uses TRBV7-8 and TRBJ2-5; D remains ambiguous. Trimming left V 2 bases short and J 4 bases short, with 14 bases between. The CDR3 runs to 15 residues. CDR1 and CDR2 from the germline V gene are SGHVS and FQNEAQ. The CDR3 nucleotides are TGTGCCAGCAGCTTATGGGTGGGCAGAACAGAGACCCAGTACTTC. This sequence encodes CASSLWVGRTETQYF.

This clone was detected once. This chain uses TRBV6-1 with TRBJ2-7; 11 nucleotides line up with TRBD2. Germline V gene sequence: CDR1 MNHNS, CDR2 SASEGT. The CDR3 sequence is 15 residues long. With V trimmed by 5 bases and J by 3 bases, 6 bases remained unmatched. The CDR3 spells CASSSTTSGVYEQYF. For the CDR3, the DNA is TGTGCCAGCAGTTCTACGACTAGCGGGGTCTACGAGCAGTACTTC.

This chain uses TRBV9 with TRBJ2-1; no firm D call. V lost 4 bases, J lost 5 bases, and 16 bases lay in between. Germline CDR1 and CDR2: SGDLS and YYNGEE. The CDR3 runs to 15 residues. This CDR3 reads CASSLLGPTNNEQFF. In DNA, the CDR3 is TGTGCCAGCAGCCTCCTAGGCCCTACTAACAATGAGCAGTTCTTC.

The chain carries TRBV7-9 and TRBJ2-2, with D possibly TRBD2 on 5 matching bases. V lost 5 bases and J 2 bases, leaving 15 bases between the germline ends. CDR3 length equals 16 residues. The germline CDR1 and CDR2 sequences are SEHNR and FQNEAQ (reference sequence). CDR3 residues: CASSDPWRLNTGELFF. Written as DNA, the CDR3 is TGTGCCAGCAGCGATCCTTGGAGGCTCAACACCGGGGAGCTGTTTTTT.

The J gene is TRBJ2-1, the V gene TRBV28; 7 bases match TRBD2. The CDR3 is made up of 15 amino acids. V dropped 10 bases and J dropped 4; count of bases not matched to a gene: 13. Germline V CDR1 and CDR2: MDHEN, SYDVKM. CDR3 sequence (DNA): TGTGCCACCCACTCCGGGACGGGAGGATACAATGAGCAGTTCTTC. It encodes CATHSGTGGYNEQFF.